Listed below are T cell receptor beta chains from one sample, sequenced in a study of cytomegalovirus exposure and HLA in healthy donors. The protocol was immunoSEQ multiplex PCR, while the TCRdb copy is restricted to in-frame clones and leaves out a portion. This sample has some 150,000 clones, with around 80% found just once. Sequenced input: PBMCs. The receptors derive from a woman in her thirties or forties in good health and CMV-seropositive. The CDR3 runs from the conserved cysteine through the conserved F or W. Each record gives: J gene, V gene, D gene, CDR3 length, clone size, CDR3 protein, CDR3 DNA. The D gene is left open where the match is weak. Size values are once, few and many counts, or a class for expanded clones, and some rows have none.

J: TRBJ1-4; V: TRBV19; D: .; length: 18; size: .; CDR3: CASSIRSQGYSTNEKLFF; DNA: TGTGCCAGTAGTATAAGGTCGCAGGGTTATTCGACTAATGAAAAACTGTTTTTT
J: TRBJ1-5; V: TRBV18; D: .; length: 12; size: .; CDR3: CASSPPGGPQHF; DNA: TGTGCCAGCTCACCACCGGGGGGGCCCCAGCATTTT
J: TRBJ1-1; V: TRBV11-3; D: .; length: 12; size: few; CDR3: CASSFPGHQAFF; DNA: TGTGCCAGCAGCTTTCCGGGTCATCAAGCTTTCTTT
J: TRBJ2-3; V: TRBV30; D: TRBD1; length: 20; size: .; CDR3: CAWDPGQLLYSAGSTDTQYF; DNA: TGTGCCTGGGACCCGGGACAGTTGCTTTATAGCGCGGGTAGCACAGATACGCAGTATTTT
J: TRBJ2-1; V: TRBV5-1; D: .; length: 15; size: .; CDR3: CASSLARPGGNEQFF; DNA: TGCGCCAGCAGCTTGGCCCGTCCCGGGGGCAATGAGCAGTTCTTC
J: TRBJ2-1; V: TRBV29-1; D: TRBD2; length: 14; size: .; CDR3: CSVVGLARINEQFF; DNA: TGCAGCGTTGTTGGACTAGCGCGAATCAATGAGCAGTTCTTC
J: TRBJ2-3; V: TRBV14; D: TRBD2; length: 16; size: few; CDR3: CASSQFAGLAADTQYF; DNA: TGTGCCAGCAGCCAATTTGCCGGACTAGCAGCAGATACGCAGTATTTT
J: TRBJ2-7; V: TRBV6-4; D: .; length: 15; size: .; CDR3: CASSDSRGLPYEQYF; DNA: TGTGCCAGCAGTGACTCAAGAGGGCTTCCCTACGAGCAGTACTTC
J: TRBJ2-7; V: TRBV15; D: TRBD1; length: 14; size: .; CDR3: CATSSGTDQYEQYF; DNA: TGTGCCACCAGCAGCGGGACAGATCAGTACGAGCAGTACTTC
J: TRBJ1-1; V: TRBV19; D: .; length: 15; size: few; CDR3: CASSVNRDTNTEAFF; DNA: TGTGCCAGTAGTGTGAACCGGGACACCAACACTGAAGCTTTCTTT
J: TRBJ2-2; V: TRBV5-4; D: TRBD1; length: 15; size: .; CDR3: CASSPGQGTTGELFF; DNA: TGTGCCAGCAGCCCTGGACAGGGGACCACCGGGGAGCTGTTTTTT
J: TRBJ2-1; V: TRBV7-3; D: TRBD2; length: 13; size: .; CDR3: CASSLAGANEQFF; DNA: TGTGCCAGCAGCTTAGCGGGAGCAAATGAGCAGTTCTTC
J: TRBJ2-5; V: TRBV18; D: .; length: 14; size: .; CDR3: CASSPPSSQETQYF; DNA: TGTGCCAGCTCACCACCTTCCAGCCAAGAGACCCAGTACTTC
J: TRBJ2-1; V: TRBV6-4; D: TRBD2; length: 16; size: .; CDR3: CASSPGRGRAGDEQFF; DNA: TGTGCCAGCAGTCCAGGCCGAGGGAGGGCCGGCGATGAGCAGTTCTTC
J: TRBJ1-5; V: TRBV4-2; D: TRBD1; length: 15; size: few; CDR3: CASSQVTGGNQPQHF; DNA: TGTGCCAGCAGCCAAGTGACAGGGGGCAATCAGCCCCAGCATTTT
J: TRBJ2-2; V: TRBV19; D: TRBD2; length: 15; size: .; CDR3: CASSSSGGTGGELFF; DNA: TGTGCCAGTAGTAGCTCGGGAGGCACGGGCGGGGAGCTGTTTTTT